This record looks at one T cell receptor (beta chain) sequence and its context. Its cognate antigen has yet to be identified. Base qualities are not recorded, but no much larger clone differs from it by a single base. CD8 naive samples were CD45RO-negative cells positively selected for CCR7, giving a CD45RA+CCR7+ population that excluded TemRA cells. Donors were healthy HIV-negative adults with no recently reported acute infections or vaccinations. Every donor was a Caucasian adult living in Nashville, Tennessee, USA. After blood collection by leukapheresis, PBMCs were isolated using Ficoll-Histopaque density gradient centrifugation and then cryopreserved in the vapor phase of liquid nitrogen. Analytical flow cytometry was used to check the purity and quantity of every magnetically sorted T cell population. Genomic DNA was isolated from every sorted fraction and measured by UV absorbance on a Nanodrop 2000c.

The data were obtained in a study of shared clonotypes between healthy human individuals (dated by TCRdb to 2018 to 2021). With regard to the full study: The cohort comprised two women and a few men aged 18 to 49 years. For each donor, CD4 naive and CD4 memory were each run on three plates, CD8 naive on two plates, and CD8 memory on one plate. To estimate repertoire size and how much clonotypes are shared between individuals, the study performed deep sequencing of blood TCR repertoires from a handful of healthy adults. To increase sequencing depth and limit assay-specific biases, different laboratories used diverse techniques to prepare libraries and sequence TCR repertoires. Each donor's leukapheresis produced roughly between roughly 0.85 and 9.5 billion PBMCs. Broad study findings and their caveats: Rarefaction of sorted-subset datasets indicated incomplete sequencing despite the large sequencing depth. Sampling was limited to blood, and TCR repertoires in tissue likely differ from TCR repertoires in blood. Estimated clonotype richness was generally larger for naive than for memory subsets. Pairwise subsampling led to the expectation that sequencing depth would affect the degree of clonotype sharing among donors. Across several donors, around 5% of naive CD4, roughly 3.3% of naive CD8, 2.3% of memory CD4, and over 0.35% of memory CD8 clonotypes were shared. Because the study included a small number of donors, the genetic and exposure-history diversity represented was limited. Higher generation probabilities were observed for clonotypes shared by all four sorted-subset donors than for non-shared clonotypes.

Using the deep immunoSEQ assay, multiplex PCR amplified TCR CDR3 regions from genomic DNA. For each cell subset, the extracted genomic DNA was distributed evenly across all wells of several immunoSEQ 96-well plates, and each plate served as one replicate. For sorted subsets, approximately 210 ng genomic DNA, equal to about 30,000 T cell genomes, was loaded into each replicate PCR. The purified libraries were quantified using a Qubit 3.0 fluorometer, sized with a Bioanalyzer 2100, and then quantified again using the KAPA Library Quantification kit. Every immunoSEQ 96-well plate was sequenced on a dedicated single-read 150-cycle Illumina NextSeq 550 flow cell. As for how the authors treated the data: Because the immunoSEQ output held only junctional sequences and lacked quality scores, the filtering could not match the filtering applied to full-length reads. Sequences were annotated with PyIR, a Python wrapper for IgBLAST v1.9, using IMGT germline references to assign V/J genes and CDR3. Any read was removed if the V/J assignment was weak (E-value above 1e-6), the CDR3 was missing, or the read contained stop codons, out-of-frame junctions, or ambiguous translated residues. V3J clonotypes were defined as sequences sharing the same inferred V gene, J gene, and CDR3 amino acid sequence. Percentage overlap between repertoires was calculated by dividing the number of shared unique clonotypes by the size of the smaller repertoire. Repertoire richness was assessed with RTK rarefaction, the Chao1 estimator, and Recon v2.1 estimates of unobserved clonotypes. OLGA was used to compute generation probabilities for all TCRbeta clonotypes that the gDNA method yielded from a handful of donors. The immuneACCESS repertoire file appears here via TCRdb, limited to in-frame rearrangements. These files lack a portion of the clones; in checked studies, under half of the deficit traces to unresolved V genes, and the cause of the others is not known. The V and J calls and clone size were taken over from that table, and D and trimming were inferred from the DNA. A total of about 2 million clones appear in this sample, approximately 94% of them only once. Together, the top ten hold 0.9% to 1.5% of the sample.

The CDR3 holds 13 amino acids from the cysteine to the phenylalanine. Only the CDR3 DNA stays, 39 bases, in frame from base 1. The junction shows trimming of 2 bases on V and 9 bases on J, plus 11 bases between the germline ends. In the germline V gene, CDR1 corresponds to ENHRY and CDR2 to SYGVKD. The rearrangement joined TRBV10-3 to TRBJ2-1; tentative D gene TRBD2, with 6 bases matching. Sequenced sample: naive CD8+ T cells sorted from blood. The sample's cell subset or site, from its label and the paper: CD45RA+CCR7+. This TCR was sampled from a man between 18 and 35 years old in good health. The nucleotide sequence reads TGTGCCATCAGTGAGAGCCGGAGGGGTGAGCAGTTCTTC. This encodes CAISESRRGEQFF.